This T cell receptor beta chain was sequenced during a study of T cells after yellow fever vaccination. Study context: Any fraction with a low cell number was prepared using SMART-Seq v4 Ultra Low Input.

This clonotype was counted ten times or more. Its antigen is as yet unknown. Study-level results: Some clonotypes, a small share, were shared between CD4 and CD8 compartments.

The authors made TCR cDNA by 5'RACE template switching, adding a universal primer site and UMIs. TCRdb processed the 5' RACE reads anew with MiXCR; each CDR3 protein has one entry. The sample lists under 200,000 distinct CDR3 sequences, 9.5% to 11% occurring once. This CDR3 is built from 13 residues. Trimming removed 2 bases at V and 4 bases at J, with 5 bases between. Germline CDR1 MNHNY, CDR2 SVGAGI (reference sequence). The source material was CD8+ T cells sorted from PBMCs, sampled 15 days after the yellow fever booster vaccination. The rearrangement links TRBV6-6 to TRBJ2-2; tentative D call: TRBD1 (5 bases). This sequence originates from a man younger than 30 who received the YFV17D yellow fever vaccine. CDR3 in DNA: TGTGCCAGCAGTTACGGGGCCACCGGGGAGCTGTTTTTT. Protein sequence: CASSYGATGELFF.